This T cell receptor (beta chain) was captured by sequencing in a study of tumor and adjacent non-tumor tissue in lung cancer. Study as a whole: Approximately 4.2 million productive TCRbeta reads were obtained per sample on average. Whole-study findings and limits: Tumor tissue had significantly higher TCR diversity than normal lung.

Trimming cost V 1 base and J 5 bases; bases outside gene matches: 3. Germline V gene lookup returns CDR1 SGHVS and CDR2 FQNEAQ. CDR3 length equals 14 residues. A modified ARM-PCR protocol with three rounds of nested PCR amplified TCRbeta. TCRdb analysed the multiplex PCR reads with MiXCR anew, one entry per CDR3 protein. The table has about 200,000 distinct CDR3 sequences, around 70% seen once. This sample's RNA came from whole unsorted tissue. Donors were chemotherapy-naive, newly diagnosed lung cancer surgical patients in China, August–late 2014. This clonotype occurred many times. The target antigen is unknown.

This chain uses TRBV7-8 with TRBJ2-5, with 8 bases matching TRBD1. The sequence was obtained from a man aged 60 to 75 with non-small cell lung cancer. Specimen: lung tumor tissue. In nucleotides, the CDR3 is TGTGCCAGCAGCTTAGGACAGGGGTCGGAGACCCAGTACTTC. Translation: CASSLGQGSETQYF.